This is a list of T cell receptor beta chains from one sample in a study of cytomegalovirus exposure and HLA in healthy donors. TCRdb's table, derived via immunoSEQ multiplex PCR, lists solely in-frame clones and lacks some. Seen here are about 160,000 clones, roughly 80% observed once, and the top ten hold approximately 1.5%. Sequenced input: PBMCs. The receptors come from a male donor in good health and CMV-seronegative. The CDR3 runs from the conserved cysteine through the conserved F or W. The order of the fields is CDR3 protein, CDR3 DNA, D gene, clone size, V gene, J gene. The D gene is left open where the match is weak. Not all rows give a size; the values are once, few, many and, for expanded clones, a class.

cdr3_aa: CASSSGQGAYNEQFF
cdr3_nt: TGTGCCAGCAGTTCTGGACAGGGGGCGTACAATGAGCAGTTCTTC
d_call: TRBD1
clone_size: -
v_call: TRBV2
j_call: TRBJ2-1

cdr3_aa: CASSQTGSTGELFF
cdr3_nt: TGCGCCAGCAGCCAGACAGGGTCCACCGGGGAGCTGTTTTTT
d_call: TRBD1
clone_size: -
v_call: TRBV5-1
j_call: TRBJ2-2

cdr3_aa: CASSVGHSETQYF
cdr3_nt: TGTGCCAGCAGCGTAGGCCACTCAGAGACCCAGTACTTC
d_call: -
clone_size: -
v_call: TRBV9
j_call: TRBJ2-5

cdr3_aa: CASSLGLYDNEQFF
cdr3_nt: TGTGCCAGCAGCCTGGGACTATACGACAATGAGCAGTTCTTC
d_call: TRBD2
clone_size: -
v_call: TRBV9
j_call: TRBJ2-1

cdr3_aa: CASSLDSQSYNEQFF
cdr3_nt: TGTGCCAGCAGCTTAGATTCACAAAGTTACAATGAGCAGTTCTTC
d_call: -
clone_size: -
v_call: TRBV11-2
j_call: TRBJ2-1

cdr3_aa: CASSLAVGLAGGTYEQYF
cdr3_nt: TGTGCCAGCAGCTTAGCGGTTGGACTAGCGGGGGGGACCTACGAGCAGTACTTC
d_call: TRBD2
clone_size: -
v_call: TRBV7-6
j_call: TRBJ2-7

cdr3_aa: CASSRGGASSYNEQFF
cdr3_nt: TGTGCCAGCTCTCGGGGAGGGGCCAGCTCCTACAATGAGCAGTTCTTC
d_call: -
clone_size: -
v_call: TRBV21-1
j_call: TRBJ2-1

cdr3_aa: CASSYSTSGYTDTQYF
cdr3_nt: TGTGCCAGCAGTTACTCGACTAGCGGATACACAGATACGCAGTATTTT
d_call: TRBD2
clone_size: -
v_call: TRBV27
j_call: TRBJ2-3

cdr3_aa: CASSLVTGGIFTGELFF
cdr3_nt: TGCGCCAGCAGCTTGGTGACAGGGGGGATTTTTACCGGGGAGCTGTTTTTT
d_call: TRBD1
clone_size: -
v_call: TRBV5-1
j_call: TRBJ2-2

cdr3_aa: CSSSPDSSNQPQHF
cdr3_nt: TGTTCCAGCAGCCCGGACAGTAGCAATCAGCCCCAGCATTTT
d_call: -
clone_size: -
v_call: TRBV7-9
j_call: TRBJ1-5

cdr3_aa: CASSPREVPGGTDTQYF
cdr3_nt: TGTGCCAGCAGCCCACGAGAGGTCCCCGGGGGCACAGATACGCAGTATTTT
d_call: -
clone_size: -
v_call: TRBV11-2
j_call: TRBJ2-3

cdr3_aa: CASSWTGAGGDLGGEKLFF
cdr3_nt: TGTGCCAGCAGCTGGACCGGGGCAGGTGGAGATTTAGGGGGTGAAAAACTGTTTTTT
d_call: -
clone_size: -
v_call: TRBV7-2
j_call: TRBJ1-4

cdr3_aa: CASSLGGAYGYTF
cdr3_nt: TGTGCCAGCAGTTTAGGAGGGGCCTATGGCTACACCTTC
d_call: -
clone_size: -
v_call: TRBV27
j_call: TRBJ1-2

cdr3_aa: CASSQTTGRSNQPQHF
cdr3_nt: TGCGCCAGCAGCCAAACAACAGGGCGAAGCAATCAGCCCCAGCATTTT
d_call: -
clone_size: -
v_call: TRBV4-1
j_call: TRBJ1-5

cdr3_aa: CASSEPGDQPQHF
cdr3_nt: TGTGCCAGCAGTGAACCAGGGGACCAGCCCCAGCATTTT
d_call: -
clone_size: -
v_call: TRBV6-1
j_call: TRBJ1-5

cdr3_aa: CASRLQGGGGYTGELFF
cdr3_nt: TGTGCCAGCAGGCTCCAGGGCGGGGGGGGGTACACCGGGGAGCTGTTTTTT
d_call: TRBD2
clone_size: few
v_call: TRBV7-2
j_call: TRBJ2-2

cdr3_aa: CASSSNRGNTEAFF
cdr3_nt: TGTGCCAGCAGCAGTAACAGGGGGAACACTGAAGCTTTCTTT
d_call: TRBD1
clone_size: -
v_call: TRBV7-2
j_call: TRBJ1-1

cdr3_aa: CASSPAQMNQPQHF
cdr3_nt: TGTGCCAGCAGTCCAGCACAGATGAATCAGCCCCAGCATTTT
d_call: -
clone_size: -
v_call: TRBV27
j_call: TRBJ1-5

cdr3_aa: CASSRRTGDPTDTQYF
cdr3_nt: TGTGCCAGCAGCCGCCGGACAGGGGATCCCACAGATACGCAGTATTTT
d_call: TRBD1
clone_size: -
v_call: TRBV4-2
j_call: TRBJ2-3

cdr3_aa: CASSGGTGTYEQYF
cdr3_nt: TGTGCCAGCAGTGGGGGGACAGGGACCTACGAGCAGTACTTC
d_call: TRBD1
clone_size: -
v_call: TRBV6-1
j_call: TRBJ2-7

cdr3_aa: CASSRSGTPDTQYF
cdr3_nt: TGTGCCAGCAGTCGTTCCGGGACACCAGATACGCAGTATTTT
d_call: -
clone_size: -
v_call: TRBV25-1
j_call: TRBJ2-3

cdr3_aa: CASSHETTYTRARVDTQYF
cdr3_nt: TGTGCCAGCTCACATGAAACCACGTATACTAGGGCCCGAGTGGATACGCAGTATTTT
d_call: -
clone_size: -
v_call: TRBV18
j_call: TRBJ2-3

cdr3_aa: CSSSFTDEQYF
cdr3_nt: TGTTCCAGCAGCTTTACGGACGAGCAGTACTTC
d_call: -
clone_size: -
v_call: TRBV7-9
j_call: TRBJ2-7

cdr3_aa: CASRIGTGQETQYF
cdr3_nt: TGTGCCAGTAGGATAGGGACAGGACAAGAGACCCAGTACTTC
d_call: TRBD1
clone_size: -
v_call: TRBV19
j_call: TRBJ2-5

cdr3_aa: CASSPWSEGEQFF
cdr3_nt: TGTGCCAGCTCACCTTGGAGCGAGGGTGAGCAGTTCTTC
d_call: -
clone_size: -
v_call: TRBV18
j_call: TRBJ2-1

cdr3_aa: CASSPLAGGSDTQYF
cdr3_nt: TGTGCCAGCAGCCCACTAGCGGGAGGGTCAGATACGCAGTATTTT
d_call: TRBD2
clone_size: -
v_call: TRBV7-7
j_call: TRBJ2-3